This T cell receptor (beta chain) was retrieved from a study of beta chain features in type 1 diabetes. From germline, CDR1 is SQVTM and CDR2 ANQGSEA. The CDR3 has 11 amino acids. The V end was cut by 4 bases, the J end by 5 bases, with 8 bases between. This clone was observed a handful of times. As every portion of the isolated RNA was reverse transcribed, the sequencing read expressed TCRB transcripts. This table comes from immunoSEQ multiplex PCR, and its TCRdb copy is limited to in-frame clones, with some not included. This table has approximately 38,000 clones, around 60% appearing once. This clonotype originated in a woman in her twenties or thirties in good health. The gene calls are TRBV29-1 and TRBJ1-1; D is uncertain. Material: Tregs from blood. In DNA, the CDR3 is TGCAGCGTTGCCTGGGAGACTGAAGCTTTCTTT. This codes for CSVAWETEAFF.